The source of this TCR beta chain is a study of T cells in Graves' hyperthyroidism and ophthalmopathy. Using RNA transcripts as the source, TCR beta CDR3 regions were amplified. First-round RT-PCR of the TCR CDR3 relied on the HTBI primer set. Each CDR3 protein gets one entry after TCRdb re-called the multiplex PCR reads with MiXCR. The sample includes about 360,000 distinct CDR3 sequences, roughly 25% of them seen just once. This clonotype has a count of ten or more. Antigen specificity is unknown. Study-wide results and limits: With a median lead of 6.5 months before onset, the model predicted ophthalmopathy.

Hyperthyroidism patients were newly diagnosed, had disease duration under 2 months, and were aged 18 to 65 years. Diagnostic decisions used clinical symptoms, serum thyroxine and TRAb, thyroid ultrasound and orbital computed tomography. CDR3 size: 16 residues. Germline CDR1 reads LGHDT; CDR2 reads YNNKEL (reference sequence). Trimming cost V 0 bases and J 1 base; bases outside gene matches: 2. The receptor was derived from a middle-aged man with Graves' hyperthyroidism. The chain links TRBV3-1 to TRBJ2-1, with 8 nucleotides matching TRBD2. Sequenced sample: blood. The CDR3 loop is CASSQERGASYNEQFF. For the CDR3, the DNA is TGTGCCAGCAGCCAAGAGCGGGGGGCTTCCTACAATGAGCAGTTCTTC.